This note documents a single TCR beta chain sequence. Its antigen is still unknown. Quantitative 5'-RACE with molecular barcodes was used to make the TCR beta libraries. One entry per CDR3 protein results from TCRdb running MiXCR on the 5' RACE reads. Among some 240,000 distinct CDR3 sequences listed, approximately 24% were seen once. The sample is drawn from a study of CD8 T cells in ankylosing spondylitis. Findings and caveats of the study: Prior literature has documented some motif variants in synovial fluid and blood from reactive arthritis. Reported data indicate significant enrichment of disease-linked clones within matched ankylosing spondylitis synovial fluid. Disease-associated clonotypes exhibited CD8+ identity and were relatively infrequent in peripheral blood.

The ends were cut back, 7 bases at V and 0 bases at J, with 4 bases in the middle. Germline loops: CDR1 SGHKS, CDR2 YYEKEE (reference sequence). The CDR3 covers 11 residues. This chain connects TRBV5-5 to TRBJ1-1; no firm D call. Material for sequencing was blood, either unsorted or a sorted T cell fraction (not recorded which). The TCR was taken from a male donor with ankylosing spondylitis or in good health (not recorded which). The CDR3 DNA reads as TGTGCCAGCGCATTGAACACTGAAGCTTTCTTT. Translation gives CASALNTEAFF.